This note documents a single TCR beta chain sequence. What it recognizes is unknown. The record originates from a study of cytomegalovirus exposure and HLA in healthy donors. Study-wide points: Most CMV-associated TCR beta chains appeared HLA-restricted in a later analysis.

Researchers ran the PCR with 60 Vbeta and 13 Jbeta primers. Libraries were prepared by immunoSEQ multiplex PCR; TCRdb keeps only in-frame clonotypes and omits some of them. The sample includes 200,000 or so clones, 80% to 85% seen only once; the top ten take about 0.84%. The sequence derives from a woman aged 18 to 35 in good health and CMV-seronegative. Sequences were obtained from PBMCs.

Here the CDR3 DNA reads TGTGCCAGCATTGGACAGTCTCGTCGGGGCTACACCTTC. Amino acids: CASIGQSRRGYTF. The rearrangement links TRBV6-1 to TRBJ1-2; D is perhaps TRBD1 (6 bases). Germline-derived CDR1 and CDR2 are MNHNS and SASEGT. The length of the CDR3 is 13 residues. V was trimmed by 7 bases and J by 8 bases, leaving 17 bases between them.